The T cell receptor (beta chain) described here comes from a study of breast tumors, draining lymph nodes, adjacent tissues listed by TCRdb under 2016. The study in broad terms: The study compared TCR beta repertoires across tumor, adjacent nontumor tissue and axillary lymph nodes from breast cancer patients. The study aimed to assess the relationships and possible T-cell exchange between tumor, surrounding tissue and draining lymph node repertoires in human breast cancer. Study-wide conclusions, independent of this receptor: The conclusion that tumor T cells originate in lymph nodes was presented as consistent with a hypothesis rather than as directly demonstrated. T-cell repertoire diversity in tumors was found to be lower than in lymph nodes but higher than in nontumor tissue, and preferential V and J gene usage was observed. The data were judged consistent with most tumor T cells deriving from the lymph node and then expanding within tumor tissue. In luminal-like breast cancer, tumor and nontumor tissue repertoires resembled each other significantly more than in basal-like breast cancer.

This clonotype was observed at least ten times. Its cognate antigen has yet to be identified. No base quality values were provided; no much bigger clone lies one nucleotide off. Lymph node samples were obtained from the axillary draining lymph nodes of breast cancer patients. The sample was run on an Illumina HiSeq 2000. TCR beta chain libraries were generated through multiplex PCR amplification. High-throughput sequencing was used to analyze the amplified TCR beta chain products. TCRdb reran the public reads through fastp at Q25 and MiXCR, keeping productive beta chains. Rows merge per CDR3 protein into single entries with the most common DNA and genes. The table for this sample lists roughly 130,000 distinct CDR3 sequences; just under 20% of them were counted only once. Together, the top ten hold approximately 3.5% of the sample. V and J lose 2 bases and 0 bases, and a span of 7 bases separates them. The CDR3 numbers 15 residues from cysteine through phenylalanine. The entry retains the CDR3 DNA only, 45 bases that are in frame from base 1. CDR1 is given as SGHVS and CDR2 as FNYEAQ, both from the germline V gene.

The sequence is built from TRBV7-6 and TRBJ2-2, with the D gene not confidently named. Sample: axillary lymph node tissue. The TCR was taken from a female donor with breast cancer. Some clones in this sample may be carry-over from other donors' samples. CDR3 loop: CASSLLASNTGELFF. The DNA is TGTGCCAGCAGCTTATTGGCGTCGAACACCGGGGAGCTGTTTTTT.